This is a list of T cell receptor beta chains from one sample in a study of blood T cell repertoires in COVID-19. Only in-frame clones appear in the TCRdb table, and some are missing; sequencing was by immunoSEQ multiplex PCR. The table shows over 130,000 clones, with about 85% occurring only once. Sequenced sample: peripheral blood. The source is a human donor with COVID-19, enrolled during active disease. The donor label of this sample is uncertain. Each CDR3 is given with its conserved first and last residue. The D gene is left open where the match is weak. The listing skips clone size in some rows; elsewhere it reads once, few, many or a size class.

d_call,clone_size,v_call,j_call,cdr3_aa,cdr3_nt
TRBD2,once,TRBV24-1,TRBJ2-3,CATSDSGGGSPDTQYF,TGTGCCACCAGTGATTCGGGCGGGGGGAGCCCAGATACGCAGTATTTT
NA,NA,TRBV2,TRBJ2-7,CASSALKGDHEQYF,TGTGCCAGCAGTGCCCTCAAGGGGGACCACGAGCAGTACTTC
NA,NA,TRBV3-1/TRBV3-2,TRBJ1-5,CASSQTGGGQPQHF,TGTGCCAGCAGCCAAACCGGGGGAGGTCAGCCCCAGCATTTT
NA,once,TRBV19,TRBJ1-2,CASRWVGSTGYTF,TGTGCCAGTAGATGGGTGGGCAGCACGGGCTACACCTTC
NA,NA,TRBV7-9,TRBJ1-1,CASSLGGSEAFF,TGTGCCAGCAGCTTAGGGGGCTCTGAAGCTTTCTTT
NA,NA,TRBV28,TRBJ2-3,CASSTIGGGVGLDTQYF,TGTGCCAGCAGCACAATTGGAGGGGGGGTCGGTCTAGATACGCAGTATTTT
NA,NA,TRBV29-1,TRBJ1-2,CSVESGEEGYTF,TGCAGCGTTGAATCAGGGGAAGAGGGCTACACCTTC
TRBD1,NA,TRBV3-1/TRBV3-2,TRBJ1-3,CASSQDRVPGTGGSSGNTIYF,TGTGCCAGCAGCCAAGATAGGGTCCCCGGGACAGGGGGTAGCTCTGGAAACACCATATATTTT
NA,NA,TRBV5-4,TRBJ1-1,CASSLDGVNTEAFF,TGTGCCAGCAGCTTGGACGGGGTGAACACTGAAGCTTTCTTT
NA,NA,TRBV11-1,TRBJ2-7,CASSLAGGSYEQYF,TGTGCCAGCAGCTTAGCTGGCGGATCCTACGAGCAGTACTTC
NA,NA,TRBV7-2,TRBJ2-3,CASSPPLGGGAADTQYF,TGTGCCAGCAGCCCACCCCTGGGAGGGGGGGCCGCAGATACGCAGTATTTT
NA,NA,TRBV2,TRBJ1-5,CASSFPGAENQPQHF,TGTGCCAGCAGTTTCCCAGGGGCCGAGAATCAGCCCCAGCATTTT
NA,NA,TRBV12-3/TRBV12-4,TRBJ1-1,CASRRGWDTEAFF,TGTGCCAGCCGGCGGGGATGGGACACTGAAGCTTTCTTT
NA,NA,TRBV5-6,TRBJ2-1,CASSFGGARSYNEQFF,TGTGCCAGCAGCTTCGGCGGGGCACGGTCCTACAATGAGCAGTTCTTC
NA,NA,TRBV19,TRBJ2-5,CASSMGQGRFGTQYF,TGTGCCAGTAGTATGGGCCAGGGCCGATTCGGGACCCAGTACTTC
NA,NA,TRBV27,TRBJ1-2,CASSFRVSDYGYTF,TGTGCCAGCAGTTTCCGGGTATCCGACTATGGCTACACCTTC
NA,NA,TRBV9,TRBJ2-5,CASSGGGPQETQYF,TGTGCCAGCAGCGGGGGAGGTCCTCAAGAGACCCAGTACTTC
TRBD1,NA,TRBV6-1,TRBJ1-3,CASSESQGPGNTIYF,TGTGCCAGCAGTGAATCACAGGGGCCTGGAAACACCATATATTTT
NA,NA,TRBV25-1,TRBJ1-4,CAARQSLNEKLFF,TGTGCCGCACGACAGTCCCTTAATGAAAAACTGTTTTTT
TRBD1,NA,TRBV18,TRBJ1-5,CASSPGQGAQPQHF,TGTGCCAGCTCACCAGGACAGGGCGCCCAGCCCCAGCATTTT
TRBD1,NA,TRBV5-6,TRBJ2-2,CASSWTGAGELFF,TGTGCCAGCAGCTGGACAGGGGCCGGGGAGCTGTTTTTT
NA,once,TRBV6-4,TRBJ1-6,CASSVGGDSPLHF,TGTGCCAGCAGTGTCGGCGGGGATTCACCCCTCCACTTT
NA,NA,TRBV2,TRBJ2-1,CASSEEGPSKFF,TGTGCCAGCAGTGAAGAAGGTCCTAGCAAGTTCTTC
NA,once,TRBV5-1,TRBJ2-3,CASSLDRERSTDTQYF,TGCGCCAGCAGCTTGGACAGGGAGAGGAGTACAGATACGCAGTATTTT
TRBD1,NA,TRBV2,TRBJ1-2,CASRDTGDYGYTF,TGTGCCAGCAGGGACACAGGGGACTATGGCTACACCTTC